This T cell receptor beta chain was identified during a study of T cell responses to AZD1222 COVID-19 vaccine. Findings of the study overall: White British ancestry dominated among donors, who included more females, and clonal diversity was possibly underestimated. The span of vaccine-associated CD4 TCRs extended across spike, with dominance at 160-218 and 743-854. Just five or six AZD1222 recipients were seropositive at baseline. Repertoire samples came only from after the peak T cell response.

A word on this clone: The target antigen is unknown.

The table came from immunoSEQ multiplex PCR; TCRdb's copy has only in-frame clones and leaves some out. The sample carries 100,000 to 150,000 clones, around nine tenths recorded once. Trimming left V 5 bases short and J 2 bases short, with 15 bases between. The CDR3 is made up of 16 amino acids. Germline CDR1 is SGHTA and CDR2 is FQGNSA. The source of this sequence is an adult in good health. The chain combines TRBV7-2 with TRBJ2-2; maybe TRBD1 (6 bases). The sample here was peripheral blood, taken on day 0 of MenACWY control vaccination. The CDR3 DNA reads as TGTGCCAGCAGCCCGAGGACAGCCCGAAACACCGGGGAGCTGTTTTTT. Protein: CASSPRTARNTGELFF.